This TCR beta chain comes out of a study of T cells in tumors after PD-1 blockade (dated by TCRdb to about 2019). Background for the entire study: Patients with prior checkpoint blockade, systemic immunosuppressant use, or recent radiotherapy or other anti-cancer therapy within 4 weeks were excluded. Treatment consisted of either cemiplimab 350 mg every 2 weeks or pembrolizumab 200 mg every 3 weeks. Ongoing daily vismodegib 150 mg was also given to a subset of patients during anti-PD-1 treatment. An average of roughly 110,000 TCR templates (range about 24,000-280,000) and approximately 38,000 unique clonotypes was obtained for peripheral blood samples. Paired single-cell RNA and TCR sequencing was done in the study on site-matched tumors from patients with BCC or SCC, both before and after anti-PD-1 therapy. To compare clonotypes in blood versus tumor, bulk TCR sequencing was run on around ten peripheral blood samples drawn from 5 patients. RECIST version 1.1 was the standard used to evaluate clinical response.

Concerning this clone: No cognate antigen has been identified for it. No base quality information exists; no much larger clone differs at one position.

The germline V gene encodes CDR1 SGHVS and CDR2 FQNEAQ. Reading from cysteine to phenylalanine, the CDR3 counts 16 amino acids. CDR3 DNA only is kept here, 48 bases in frame from base 1. The germline V and J ends show losses of 2 bases and 3 bases respectively, and no gene match explains 6 bases of the junction. The immunoSEQ platform was used for deep TCRbeta sequencing. Regarding the original processing steps: Only productive rearrangements were exported from the immunoSEQ Analyzer for downstream analysis. T cell phenotypes were assigned to bulk TCRbeta clonotypes by matching the clonotypes to single-cell RNA+TCR-seq clones with the same TCRbeta sequence. Clone enrichment in tumor was calculated as tumor frequency divided by PBMC frequency from bulk TCR sequencing. GLIPH was used to group TCRs into specificity groups, clusters of distinct TCRs likely recognizing common antigens via shared CDR3 motifs. Drawn from immuneACCESS, this table holds only the in-frame rearrangements with V and J called that TCRdb kept. Clones are partly lost; checked studies trace under half to an unresolved V gene and leave the rest unexplained. That table furnishes V, J and clone size, whereas the DNA furnished D and trimming. The sample table records under 50,000 clones; roughly three quarters of these occur just once. The ten biggest clones cover approximately 8.3% of the sample.

Broader findings and caveats from the paper: Where the novel T cell clones came from was not determined, and possible sources could include lymphoid organs or rare unexpanded clones inside the tumor or in the tumor periphery. Around 41% of tumor TCR clonotypes were found in blood, and some novel exhausted tumor clones appeared in pre-treatment blood, suggesting peripheral recruitment.

Genomic DNA extracted from tumor biopsies or peripheral blood was used for bulk TCRbeta sequencing, with input ranging from roughly 616 ng to 6,004 ng. Every patient had histologically proven advanced or metastatic basal or squamous cell carcinoma and was a poor candidate for surgical resection. The basal cell carcinoma cohort comprised 10 to 12 patients, of whom several had bulk tumor TCR sequencing. The sample was PBMCs, taken before anti-PD-1 therapy. In this chain, TRBV7-8 is recombined with TRBJ2-2, with 7 junctional bases fitting TRBD2. The source of this sequence is a human donor with advanced basal cell or squamous cell carcinoma (not recorded which). The CDR3 region has the sequence CASSLRAGSDTGELFF. The DNA sequence is as follows: TGTGCCAGCAGCTTACGAGCGGGAAGTGACACCGGGGAGCTGTTTTTT.